This T cell receptor beta chain originates from a study of graft-versus-host responses after intestinal transplantation. Study summary: All recipients were given anti-thymocyte globulin induction, and tacrolimus and steroids were then administered for about three years. The study's findings and limits: Where graft-donor T cell macrochimerism was present, patients had high graft-versus-host to host-versus-graft clonal ratios in allografts. Early HvG declines after transplant were associated with peak circulating GvH clone levels.

The CDR3 sequence is 12 residues long. Germline V gene data show CDR1 as LGHNA and CDR2 as YNFKEQ. The V and J ends lost 6 bases and 6 bases, in that order; junction bases with no gene match: 3. Generated by immunoSEQ multiplex PCR, the TCRdb table keeps only in-frame clones and is missing some. The table includes tens of thousands of clones, 80% to 90% detected once. This clone was recorded a few times. Its specificity is unknown. This chain links TRBV4-2 with TRBJ1-2; 8 nucleotides align to TRBD1. The sample here was PBMCs, taken 26 days after transplant. The clonotype was recovered from a human patient who received an intestinal transplant, so some T cells may come from the graft donor. CDR3 coding DNA: TGTGCCAGCAGACAGGGGGATAATGGCTACACCTTC. The encoded protein is CASRQGDNGYTF.